This entry describes one T cell receptor (beta chain). The target antigen is unknown. It was with 60 Vbeta and 13 Jbeta primers that the PCR ran. Some clones are missing from TCRdb's copy, which holds only in-frame ones; the method was immunoSEQ multiplex PCR. The sample yields 150,000 to 200,000 clones, approximately 80% seen once. The sample originates from a study of cytomegalovirus exposure and HLA in healthy donors. Findings and limits, study-wide: Associated with cytomegalovirus, according to the listing, were 150 to 200 TCR beta chains. Clonal expansion was found to be greater in HLA-associated TCR beta chains than in equally common others in a later analysis.

The CDR3 covers 15 residues. With 3 bases removed from V and 3 bases from J, the gap between germline ends came to 12 bases. The V gene's germline CDR1 is SGHTA and CDR2 FQGNSA. The sample comprised PBMCs. The J gene is TRBJ1-5, the V gene TRBV7-2, with a weak D call TRBD1 (6 bases). This TCR derives from a woman aged 40 to 55 in good health and CMV-seronegative. CDR3 DNA: TGTGCCAGCAGCTTCACCGGGACAAACAATCAGCCCCAGCATTTT. This gives the protein CASSFTGTNNQPQHF.